The rows below give T cell receptor beta chains drawn from one sample of a study of blood T cell repertoires in COVID-19. The method was immunoSEQ multiplex PCR; TCRdb's version includes in-frame clones alone and lacks a portion of them. This sample has some 27,000 clones, with around 90% found just once. The sample comprised peripheral blood. The receptors here all came from a human donor in a cohort sampled during active COVID-19. The donor label of this sample is uncertain. CDR3s include the opening cysteine and the closing phenylalanine or tryptophan. A D gene is named only where the DNA matches it firmly. Clone size is shown for a subset of rows, as once, few, many or a class of expanded clone.

CASSLGTGSSTGELFF | TGTGCCAGCAGCTTGGGGACAGGGTCGAGCACCGGGGAGCTGTTTTTT | - | TRBD1 | TRBJ2-2 | TRBV7-9
CASRIGGGRDEQFF | TGTGCCAGCAGGATAGGGGGGGGCCGGGATGAGCAGTTCTTC | - | - | TRBJ2-1 | TRBV7-2
CASSFPLVEGEGYTF | TGTGCCAGCAGCTTCCCCCTAGTGGAGGGCGAGGGCTACACCTTC | - | - | TRBJ1-2 | TRBV7-9
CASSPGGSAQETQYF | TGTGCCAGCAGTCCGGGGGGCTCGGCACAAGAGACCCAGTACTTC | - | - | TRBJ2-5 | TRBV7-3
CASSVADTNSPLHF | TGTGCCAGCAGCGTAGCCGACACTAATTCACCCCTCCACTTT | few | - | TRBJ1-6 | TRBV9
CASSTTGGVGQETQYF | TGTGCCAGCAGTACCACAGGGGGAGTGGGTCAAGAGACCCAGTACTTC | - | TRBD1 | TRBJ2-5 | TRBV9
CASSPLAGGRRDTQYF | TGTGCCAGCTCGCCCCTAGCGGGGGGTCGGAGAGATACGCAGTATTTT | - | TRBD2 | TRBJ2-3 | TRBV14
CAWSVPRGYTF | TGTGCCTGGAGTGTACCGAGGGGCTACACCTTC | - | - | TRBJ1-2 | TRBV30
CASSLEGRGVNNEQFF | TGTGCCAGCAGCTTAGAGGGCAGGGGGGTAAACAATGAGCAGTTCTTC | once | - | TRBJ2-1 | TRBV11-2
CASSHSSGGETQYF | TGTGCCAGCAGCCATTCTAGCGGAGGAGAGACCCAGTACTTC | - | TRBD2 | TRBJ2-5 | TRBV3-1/TRBV3-2
CASSYRQGDYEQYF | TGTGCCAGCAGTTATCGACAGGGGGACTACGAGCAGTACTTC | - | TRBD1 | TRBJ2-7 | TRBV5-4
CASTLSQSRGGPGAFF | TGTGCCAGCACCCTCTCCCAGTCCAGGGGCGGCCCAGGAGCTTTCTTT | - | - | TRBJ1-1 | TRBV5-6
CASSLGQVPETQYF | TGTGCCAGCAGCCTTGGACAGGTTCCAGAGACCCAGTACTTC | - | TRBD1 | TRBJ2-5 | TRBV2
CASSRRAARNGETQYF | TGTGCCAGCAGTCGACGAGCGGCCCGGAATGGAGAGACCCAGTACTTC | - | - | TRBJ2-5 | TRBV3-1/TRBV3-2
CASSLDRPDTGELFF | TGTGCCAGCAGCTTGGACAGGCCCGACACCGGGGAGCTGTTTTTT | - | - | TRBJ2-2 | TRBV5-4